This T cell receptor beta chain was captured in a study of T cells expressing NK-cell markers. About the research overall: HCMV serostatus: seven of eight sequenced donors positive, one negative.

Findings and caveats of the study: There were several donors in whom these clonotypes also led the CD3+CD56-NKG2C+ fraction.

Details on this clonotype: Its antigen is undetermined.

TCRdb reanalyzed the 5' RACE reads and collapses them to one entry per CDR3 protein, without DNA. The sample is made up of roughly 450,000 distinct CDR3 sequences, and the top ten hold 1.4% of it. There are 14 residues in the CDR3. The V gene's germline CDR1 is MNHEY and CDR2 SVGAGI. The rearrangement joins TRBV6-5 to TRBJ2-5; TCRdb's D call, TRBD2, is unchecked because there is no DNA. The sample was blood T cells: a sorted CD56 or NKG2C T cell subset, CD4+ or CD8+ T cells, or bulk PBMC T cells (not recorded which). The source is a woman in her 50s in good health. The CDR3 reads CASSKAGGVETQYF.